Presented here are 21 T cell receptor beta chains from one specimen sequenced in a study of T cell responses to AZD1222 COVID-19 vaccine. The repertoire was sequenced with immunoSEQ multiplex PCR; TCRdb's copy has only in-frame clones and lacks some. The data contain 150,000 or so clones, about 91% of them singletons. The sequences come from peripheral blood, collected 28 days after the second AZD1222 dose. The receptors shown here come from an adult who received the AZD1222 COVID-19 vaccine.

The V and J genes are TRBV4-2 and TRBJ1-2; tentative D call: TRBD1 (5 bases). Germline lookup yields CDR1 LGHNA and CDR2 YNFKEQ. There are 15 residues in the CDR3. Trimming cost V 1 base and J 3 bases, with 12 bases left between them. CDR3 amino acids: CASSQAQARDYGYTF. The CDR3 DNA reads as TGTGCCAGCAGCCAAGCACAGGCGCGAGACTATGGCTACACCTTC.

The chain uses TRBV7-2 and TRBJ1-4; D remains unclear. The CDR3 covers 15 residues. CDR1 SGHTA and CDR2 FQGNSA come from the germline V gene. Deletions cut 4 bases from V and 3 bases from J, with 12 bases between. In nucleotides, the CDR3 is TGTGCCAGCAGCTCCCGGGGAGGCCCTAATGAAAAACTGTTTTTT. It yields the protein CASSSRGGPNEKLFF.

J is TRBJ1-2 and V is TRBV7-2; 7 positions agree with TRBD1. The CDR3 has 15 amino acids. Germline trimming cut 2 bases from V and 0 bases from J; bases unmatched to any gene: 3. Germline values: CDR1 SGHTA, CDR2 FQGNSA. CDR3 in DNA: TGTGCCAGCAGCTTATCAGGGGGAACTAACTATGGCTACACCTTC. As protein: CASSLSGGTNYGYTF. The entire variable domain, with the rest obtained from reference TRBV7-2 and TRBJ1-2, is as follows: GAGVSQSPSNKVTEKGKDVELRCDPISGHTALYWYRQSLGQGLEFLIYFQGNSAPDKSGLPSDRFSAERTGGSVSTLTIQRTQQEDSAVYLCASSLSGGTNYGYTFGSGTRLTVV.

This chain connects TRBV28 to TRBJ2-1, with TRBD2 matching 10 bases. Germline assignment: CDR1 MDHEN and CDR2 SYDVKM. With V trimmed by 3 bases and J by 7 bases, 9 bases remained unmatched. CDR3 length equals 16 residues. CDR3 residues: CASSFRASGSVNEQFF. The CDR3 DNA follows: TGTGCCAGCAGTTTTAGGGCTAGCGGGAGCGTAAATGAGCAGTTCTTC.

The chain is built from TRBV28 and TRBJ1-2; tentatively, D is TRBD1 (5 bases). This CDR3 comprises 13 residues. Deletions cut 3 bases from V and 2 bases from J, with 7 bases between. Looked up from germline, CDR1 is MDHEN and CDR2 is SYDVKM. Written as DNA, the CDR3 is TGTGCCAGCAGTTTCCGGACAAACTATGGCTACACCTTC. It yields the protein CASSFRTNYGYTF.

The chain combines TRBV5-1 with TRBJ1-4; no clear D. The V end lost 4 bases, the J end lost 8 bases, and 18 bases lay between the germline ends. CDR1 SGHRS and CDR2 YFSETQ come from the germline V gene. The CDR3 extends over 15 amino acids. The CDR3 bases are TGCGCCAGCAGCCCGGCCGCAGGCGGCGGGGAAAAACTGTTTTTT. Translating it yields CASSPAAGGGEKLFF.

The CDR3 loop reads CATSRVPGYEQYF. The CDR3, as DNA: TGTGCCACCAGCAGAGTCCCCGGCTACGAGCAGTACTTC. The chain is built from TRBV15 and TRBJ2-7; D remains ambiguous. Deletions cut 1 base from V and 3 bases from J, with 7 bases between. CDR3 length: 13 amino acids. Germline V gene sequence: CDR1 LNHNV, CDR2 YYDKDF (reference sequence).

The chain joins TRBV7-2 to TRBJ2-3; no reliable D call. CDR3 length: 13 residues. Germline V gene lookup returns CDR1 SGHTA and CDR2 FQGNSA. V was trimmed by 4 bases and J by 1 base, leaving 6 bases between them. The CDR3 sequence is CASSWQGTDTQYF. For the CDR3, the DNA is TGTGCCAGCAGCTGGCAGGGCACAGATACGCAGTATTTT. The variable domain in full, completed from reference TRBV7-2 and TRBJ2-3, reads GAGVSQSPSNKVTEKGKDVELRCDPISGHTALYWYRQSLGQGLEFLIYFQGNSAPDKSGLPSDRFSAERTGGSVSTLTIQRTQQEDSAVYLCASSWQGTDTQYFGPGTRLTVL.

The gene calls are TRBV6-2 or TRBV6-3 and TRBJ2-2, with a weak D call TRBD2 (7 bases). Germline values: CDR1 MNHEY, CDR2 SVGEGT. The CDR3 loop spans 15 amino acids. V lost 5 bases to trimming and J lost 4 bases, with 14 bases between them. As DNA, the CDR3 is TGTGCCAGCAGTGCGGGGGACACCGTCACCGGGGAGCTGTTTTTT. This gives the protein CASSAGDTVTGELFF.

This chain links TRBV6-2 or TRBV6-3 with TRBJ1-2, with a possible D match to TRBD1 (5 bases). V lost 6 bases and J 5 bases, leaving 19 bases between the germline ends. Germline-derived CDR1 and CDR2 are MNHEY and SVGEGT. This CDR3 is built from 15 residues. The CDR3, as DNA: TGTGCCAGCAGCAACGCGGGGGTTCAACCGTATGGCTACACCTTC. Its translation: CASSNAGVQPYGYTF.

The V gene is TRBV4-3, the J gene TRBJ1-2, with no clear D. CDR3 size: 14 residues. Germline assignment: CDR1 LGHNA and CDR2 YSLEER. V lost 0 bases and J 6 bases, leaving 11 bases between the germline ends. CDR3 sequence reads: CASSQDRAHNGYTF. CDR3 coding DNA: TGCGCCAGCAGCCAAGATCGGGCGCATAATGGCTACACCTTC.

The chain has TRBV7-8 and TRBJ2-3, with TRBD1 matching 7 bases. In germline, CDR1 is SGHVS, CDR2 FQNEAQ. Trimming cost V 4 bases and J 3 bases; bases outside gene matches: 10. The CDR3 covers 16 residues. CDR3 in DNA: TGTGCCAGCAGCTCCCGGACAGGAGGAGTGACAGATACGCAGTATTTT. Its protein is CASSSRTGGVTDTQYF.

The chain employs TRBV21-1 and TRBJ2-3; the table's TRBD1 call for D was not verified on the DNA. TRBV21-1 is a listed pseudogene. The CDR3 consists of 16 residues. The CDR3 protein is CASSKKSRQGRDTQYF. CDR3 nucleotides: TGTGCCAGCAGCAAAAAGTCCCGACAGGGCCGGGATACGCAGTATTTT.

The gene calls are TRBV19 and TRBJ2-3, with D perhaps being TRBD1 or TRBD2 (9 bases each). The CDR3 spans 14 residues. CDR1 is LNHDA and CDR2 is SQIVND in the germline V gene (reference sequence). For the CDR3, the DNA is TGTGCGGCGGGGGGGGGACAGGGACCAGATACGCAGTATTTT. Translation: CAAGGGQGPDTQYF. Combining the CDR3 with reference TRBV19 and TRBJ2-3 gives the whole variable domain DGGITQSPKYLFRKEGQNVTLSCEQNLNHDAMYWYRQDPGQGLRLIYYSQIVNDFQKGDIAEGYSVSREKKESFPLTVTSAQKNPTAFYLCAAGGGQGPDTQYFGPGTRLTVL.

CDR3 amino acids: CASVGNYGYTF. CDR3 nucleotides: TGTGCCAGCGTAGGAAACTATGGCTACACCTTC. The chain carries TRBV27 and TRBJ1-2; D unresolved. In germline, CDR1 is MNHEY, CDR2 SMNVEV (reference sequence). V lost 8 bases and J lost 2, with 6 bases in between. This CDR3 spans 11 amino acids.

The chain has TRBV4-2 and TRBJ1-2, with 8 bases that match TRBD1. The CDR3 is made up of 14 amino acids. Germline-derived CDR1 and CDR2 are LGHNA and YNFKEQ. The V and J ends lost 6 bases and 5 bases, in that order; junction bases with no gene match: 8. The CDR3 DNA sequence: TGTGCCAGCAGAAATCCGGGACAGGAGTATGGCTACACCTTC. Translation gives CASRNPGQEYGYTF.

The CDR3 coding sequence is TGTGCCAGTAGTATTAGATCGGGGGACCGCGGCTATGGCTACACCTTC. Its protein product is CASSIRSGDRGYGYTF. The chain carries TRBV19 and TRBJ1-2; possibly TRBD1 for D (5 bases). The CDR3 consists of 16 residues. Per the germline V gene, CDR1 is LNHDA and CDR2 is SQIVND (reference sequence). Trimming took 3 bases from V and 4 from J, leaving 18 bases between them.

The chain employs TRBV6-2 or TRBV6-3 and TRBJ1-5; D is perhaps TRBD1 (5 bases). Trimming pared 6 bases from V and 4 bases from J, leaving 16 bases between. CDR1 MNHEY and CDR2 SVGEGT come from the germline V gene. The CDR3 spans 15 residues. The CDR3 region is CASSRTQGANQPQHF. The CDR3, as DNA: TGTGCCAGCAGCCGAACCCAGGGAGCAAATCAGCCCCAGCATTTT.

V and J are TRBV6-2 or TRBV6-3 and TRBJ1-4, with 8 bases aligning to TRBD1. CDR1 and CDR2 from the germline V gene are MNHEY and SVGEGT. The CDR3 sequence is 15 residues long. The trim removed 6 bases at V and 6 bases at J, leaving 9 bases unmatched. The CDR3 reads CASSGQGAGYEKLFF. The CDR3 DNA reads TGTGCCAGCAGCGGCCAGGGGGCTGGTTATGAAAAACTGTTTTTT.

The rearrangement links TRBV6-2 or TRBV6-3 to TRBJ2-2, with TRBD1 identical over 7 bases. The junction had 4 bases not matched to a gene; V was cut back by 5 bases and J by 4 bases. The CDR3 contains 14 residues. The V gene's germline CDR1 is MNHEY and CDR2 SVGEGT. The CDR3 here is CASSTGTATGELFF. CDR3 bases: TGTGCCAGCAGTACCGGGACAGCCACCGGGGAGCTGTTTTTT.

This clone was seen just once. The CDR3 sequence is CASSRRRSGRGGGADTQYF. The CDR3 region has the DNA TGTGCCAGCAGCCGCCGGAGGAGCGGGAGGGGAGGAGGCGCAGATACGCAGTATTTT. The genes are TRBV9 and TRBJ2-3; 10 nucleotides align to TRBD2. CDR3 size: 19 residues. The V and J ends lost 4 bases and 4 bases, in that order; junction bases with no gene match: 18. From germline, CDR1 is SGDLS and CDR2 YYNGEE. Combining the CDR3 with reference TRBV9 and TRBJ2-3 gives the whole variable domain DSGVTQTPKHLITATGQRVTLRCSPRSGDLSVYWYQQSLDQGLQFLIQYYNGEERAKGNILERFSAQQFPDLHSELNLSSLELGDSALYFCASSRRRSGRGGGADTQYFGPGTRLTVL.